This entry lists 27 T cell receptor beta chains sequenced from one sample in a study of blood T cell repertoires in COVID-19. Profiling relied on immunoSEQ multiplex PCR, and the TCRdb table lists in-frame clones only, not all of them. The table lists a few hundred thousand clones, around 89% of them singletons. The sequencing sample was made of peripheral blood. These TCRs come from a man aged 25-40 years with acute or convalescent COVID-19.

DNA of the CDR3: TGCGCCAGCAGCCAAGCGACAGGGGGCTATAATTCACCCCTCCACTTT. This encodes CASSQATGGYNSPLHF. V usage is TRBV4-1 and J usage is TRBJ1-6, with 9 bases that match TRBD1. This CDR3 is built from 16 residues. V was pared by 1 base and J by 3 bases, with 1 base of the junction left unmatched. CDR1 and CDR2 from the germline V gene are MGHRA and YSYEKL.

The chain has TRBV6-5 and TRBJ1-2, with D unclear. V lost 3 bases and J 2 bases, leaving 7 bases between the germline ends. The CDR3 sequence is 13 residues long. Germline V gives CDR1 MNHEY, CDR2 SVGAGI. CDR3 nucleotide sequence: TGTGCCAGCAGTTATAACAAAAACTATGGCTACACCTTC. Residues: CASSYNKNYGYTF.

J is TRBJ2-1 and V is TRBV11-3; D is unresolved. The germline gives CDR1 SGHNT, CDR2 YENEEA. The CDR3 has 15 amino acids. V was cut by 2 bases and J by 0 bases, with 8 bases left in between. The CDR3 nucleotides are TGTGCCAGCAGCTTAATGGCAGGCTCCTACAATGAGCAGTTCTTC. Protein: CASSLMAGSYNEQFF.

This chain joins TRBV11-2 and TRBJ2-7, with D tentatively TRBD2 (5 bases). CDR3 size: 15 residues. Trimming took 5 bases from V and 5 from J, leaving 19 bases between them. Germline V gene data show CDR1 as SGHAT and CDR2 as FQNNGV. In nucleotides, the CDR3 is TGTGCCAGCAGCAACCTTGAGGGATTGGAGAACGAGCAGTACTTC. Amino acid sequence: CASSNLEGLENEQYF.

A remark on this clone: The same CDR3 can be traced to other DNA sequences in this sample. The J gene is TRBJ1-1, the V gene TRBV18; 7 bases agree with TRBD1. The germline gives CDR1 KGHSH, CDR2 LQKENI. The length of the CDR3 is 15 residues. V shed 3 bases, J shed 1 base, and the junction held 5 bases outside the gene matches. CDR3 amino acids: CASSPRQGRNTEAFF. The CDR3 DNA reads TGTGCCAGCTCACCCCGACAGGGAAGGAACACTGAAGCTTTCTTT. The variable domain in full, completed from reference TRBV18 and TRBJ1-1, reads NAGVMQNPRHLVRRRGQEARLRCSPMKGHSHVYWYRQLPEEGLKFMVYLQKENIIDESGMPKERFSAEFPKEGPSILRIQQVVRGDSAAYFCASSPRQGRNTEAFFGQGTRLTVV.

J is TRBJ2-3 and V is TRBV9, with 7 positions matching TRBD2. Germline V gene data show CDR1 as SGDLS and CDR2 as YYNGEE. CDR3 size: 15 residues. J was trimmed by 1 base and V by 6 bases; bases with no gene match: 8. CDR3 in DNA: TGTGCCAGCACCACCGTGGCGGGAGGCACAGATACGCAGTATTTT. It encodes CASTTVAGGTDTQYF.

The chain has TRBV5-1 and TRBJ2-7; TRBD2 matches at 7 bases. V gave up 0 bases and J gave up 6 bases; unmatched junction bases: 6. Germline V gene data show CDR1 as SGHRS and CDR2 as YFSETQ. The CDR3 length is 14 residues. The DNA of the CDR3 is TGCGCCAGCAGCTTGGGCGGGAGTCGGCTCGAGCAGTACTTC. Its translation: CASSLGGSRLEQYF. Full variable domain (missing parts from reference TRBV5-1 and TRBJ2-7): KAGVTQTPRYLIKTRGQQVTLSCSPISGHRSVSWYQQTPGQGLQFLFEYFSETQRNKGNFPGRFSGRQFSNSRSEMNVSTLELGDSALYLCASSLGGSRLEQYFGPGTRLTVT.

This clone was counted a single time. V is TRBV27 and J is TRBJ1-1; 10 bases line up with TRBD1. The germline V gene encodes CDR1 MNHEY and CDR2 SMNVEV (reference sequence). The V gene end was trimmed by 6 bases and the J gene end by 2 bases; junction bases not matched to a gene: 15. The CDR3 has 18 amino acids. CDR3 region: CASSSGSGQGSLNTEAFF. CDR3 bases: TGTGCCAGCAGCTCGGGGTCGGGACAGGGGTCATTAAACACTGAAGCTTTCTTT.

The V and J genes are TRBV7-2 and TRBJ2-3, with TRBD2 identical over 7 bases. CDR1 and CDR2 (germline): SGHTA, FQGNSA. This CDR3 contains 16 residues. V lost 5 bases and J lost 0; bases outside the gene matches: 8. Here the CDR3 reads CASSAWGLPSTDTQYF. The CDR3 DNA reads as TGTGCCAGCAGCGCCTGGGGACTACCGAGCACAGATACGCAGTATTTT.

The chain employs TRBV7-8 and TRBJ1-1; D is unresolved. The germline V gene has CDR1 SGHVS and CDR2 FQNEAQ. Trimming pared 0 bases from V and 5 bases from J, leaving 13 bases between. This CDR3 contains 15 residues. The CDR3 loop reads CASSLAHTRGTEAFF. As DNA, the CDR3 is TGTGCCAGCAGCTTAGCGCATACTCGCGGGACTGAAGCTTTCTTT. The variable domain in full, with the rest retrieved from reference TRBV7-8 and TRBJ1-1, is GAGVSQSPRYKVAKRGQDVALRCDPISGHVSLFWYQQALGQGPEFLTYFQNEAQLDKSGLPSDRFFAERPEGSVSTLKIQRTQQEDSAVYLCASSLAHTRGTEAFFGQGTRLTVV.

J is TRBJ2-1 and V is TRBV2; no firm D call. Per the germline V gene, CDR1 is SNHLY and CDR2 is FYNNEI. The CDR3 contains 11 residues. Trimming cost V 11 bases and J 7 bases, with 12 bases left between them. In nucleotides, the CDR3 is TGTGCCCCGAAGCCCGGGAATGAGCAGTTCTTC. Protein sequence: CAPKPGNEQFF.

The chain recombines TRBV19 with TRBJ2-4; TRBD1 aligns across 12 bases. The V gene's germline CDR1 is LNHDA and CDR2 SQIVND (reference sequence). The CDR3 has 14 residues. Trimming at V came to 5 bases and at J to 9 bases, leaving 5 bases not matched to a gene. The CDR3 DNA sequence: TGTGCCAGTAGTCCGGGACAGGGGGCATTCATTCAGTACTTC. Translated, it gives CASSPGQGAFIQYF.

The chain joins TRBV5-1 to TRBJ2-7; perhaps TRBD1 as D (5 bases). Trimming removed 0 bases at V and 6 bases at J, with 10 bases between. The germline V gene encodes CDR1 SGHRS and CDR2 YFSETQ. This CDR3 has 13 amino acids. CDR3 DNA: TGCGCCAGCAGCTTGGGCAGGGAAGGCGAGCAGTACTTC. Its protein product is CASSLGREGEQYF.

V is TRBV28 and J is TRBJ1-6, with 11 bases lining up with TRBD1. V was pared by 5 bases and J by 10 bases, with 7 bases of the junction left unmatched. Germline V gene sequence: CDR1 MDHEN, CDR2 SYDVKM. The CDR3 consists of 15 residues. The CDR3 loop is CASSVADRGRSPLHF. Written as DNA, the CDR3 is TGTGCCAGCAGTGTTGCGGACAGGGGGCGATCACCCCTCCACTTT.

The gene calls are TRBV7-9 and TRBJ1-3; D call uncertain. The CDR3 runs 14 residues. V lost 5 bases, J lost 3 bases, and 11 bases lay in between. The germline V gene encodes CDR1 SEHNR and CDR2 FQNEAQ (reference sequence). CDR3: CASSLLLIGNTIYF. CDR3 sequence (DNA): TGTGCCAGCAGCCTCCTCTTAATTGGAAACACCATATATTTT.

The chain is built from TRBV11-3 and TRBJ2-7, with a tentative D call TRBD2 (5 bases). This CDR3 contains 12 residues. Trimming took off 4 bases at V and 8 bases at J, with 12 bases between the two ends. From germline, CDR1 is SGHNT and CDR2 YENEEA. The CDR3, as DNA: TGTGCCAGCAGCTCGTCTCGGGGTCAGCAGTACTTC. Protein: CASSSSRGQQYF. The variable domain in full, completed from reference TRBV11-3 and TRBJ2-7, reads EAGVVQSPRYKIIEKKQPVAFWCNPISGHNTLYWYLQNLGQGPELLIRYENEEAVDDSQLPKDRFSAERLKGVDSTLKIQPAELGDSAVYLCASSSSRGQQYFGPGTRLTVT.

This clone showed up just a few times. The J gene is TRBJ2-7, the V gene TRBV7-3, with TRBD1 matching 7 bases. The germline CDR1 and CDR2 sequences are SGHTA and FQGTGA. V trimming: 0 bases; J trimming: 2 bases; junction bases outside the gene matches: 4. The CDR3 sequence is 15 residues long. The CDR3 DNA reads as TGTGCCAGCAGCTTAACTCGAGGGGGCGCCTACGAGCAGTACTTC. This sequence encodes CASSLTRGGAYEQYF.

Notes on this clone: The junction and the germline gene differ at one end; a read error may be behind it. This CDR3 reads CASSRTVINEKLFF. CDR3 nucleotides: TGCGCCAGCAGTCGGACAGTTATAAATGAAAAGCTGTTTTTT. This rearrangement joins TRBV4-1 to TRBJ1-4, with D possibly matching TRBD1 (6 bases). Germline-derived CDR1 and CDR2 are MGHRA and YSYEKL. The CDR3 covers 14 residues.

This CDR3 is CASSQSGGREAFF. The CDR3, as DNA: TGTGCCAGCAGCCAATCCGGTGGGAGGGAAGCTTTCTTT. The chain has TRBV3-1 (or the pseudogene TRBV3-2) and TRBJ1-1; D gene ambiguous. CDR1 is LGHDT, CDR2 YNNKEL, per germline (reference sequence). The CDR3 extends over 13 amino acids. V shed 2 bases and J shed 8 bases, with 12 bases lying between them.

The chain is built from TRBV19 and TRBJ2-1; 7 nucleotides align to TRBD1. V dropped 5 bases and J dropped 8; count of bases not matched to a gene: 6. This CDR3 has 13 amino acids. The germline V gene has CDR1 LNHDA and CDR2 SQIVND (reference sequence). CDR3 coding DNA: TGTGCCAGTAGTGACAGGGAAGGCGATGAGCAGTTCTTC. Amino acids: CASSDREGDEQFF.

The chain uses TRBV14 and TRBJ1-4; the D gene is possibly TRBD1 (5 bases). From germline, CDR1 is SGHDN and CDR2 FVKESK. The CDR3 is 15 residues long. Trimming removed 4 bases from V and 0 bases from J, with 9 bases in between. The CDR3 sequence: CASSRAGATNEKLFF. The CDR3 nucleotides read TGTGCCAGCAGCCGAGCGGGGGCAACTAATGAAAAACTGTTTTTT.

The chain joins TRBV19 to TRBJ1-2; D gene unclear. Germline V CDR1 and CDR2: LNHDA, SQIVND (reference sequence). The V gene lost 6 bases and the J gene lost 4 bases, with 6 bases spanning the gap. The CDR3 contains 11 residues. The CDR3 region is CASSHSYGYTF. CDR3 DNA: TGTGCCAGTAGCCACAGCTATGGCTACACCTTC.

The J gene is TRBJ1-1, the V gene TRBV15; D is perhaps TRBD1 (5 bases). This CDR3 has 16 residues. CDR1 is LNHNV and CDR2 is YYDKDF in the germline V gene (reference sequence). V shed 2 bases and J shed 6 bases, with 19 bases lying between them. CDR3 sequence: CATSRKWGSPDAEAFF. The CDR3 nucleotides read TGTGCCACCAGCAGAAAATGGGGCTCTCCGGACGCTGAAGCTTTCTTT. The complete variable domain, with remaining parts taken from reference TRBV15 and TRBJ1-1, reads DAMVIQNPRYQVTQFGKPVTLSCSQTLNHNVMYWYQQKSSQAPKLLFHYYDKDFNNEADTPDNFQSRRPNTSFCFLDIRSPGLGDTAMYLCATSRKWGSPDAEAFFGQGTRLTVV.

In this sample, this clone turned up once. The rearrangement joins TRBV6-5 to TRBJ2-7; D is perhaps TRBD1 (6 bases). The CDR3 has 14 amino acids. CDR1 and CDR2 from the germline V gene are MNHEY and SVGAGI. V was clipped by 6 bases and J by 5 bases, with 17 bases between them. CDR3 sequence: CASRPGQLANEQYF. The CDR3 DNA reads as TGTGCCAGCAGGCCAGGACAGCTCGCGAACGAGCAGTACTTC.

This sequence joins TRBV3-1 (or the pseudogene TRBV3-2) and TRBJ1-4; 7 bases align to TRBD1. V dropped 5 bases and J dropped 4; count of bases not matched to a gene: 7. This CDR3 is 15 amino acids long. Germline V CDR1 and CDR2: LGHDT, YNNKEL (reference sequence). In nucleotides, the CDR3 is TGTGCCAGCAGCGCTAGACAGGGAATTAATGAAAAACTGTTTTTT. Encoded protein: CASSARQGINEKLFF.

The chain joins TRBV28 to TRBJ1-1; the match to TRBD1 covers 8 bases. V lost 5 bases to trimming and J lost 7 bases; unmatched junction nucleotides: 9. The CDR3 spans 14 residues. Per germline, CDR1 MDHEN and CDR2 SYDVKM. CDR3 protein: CASSVTSGGNEAFF. The CDR3 nucleotides read TGTGCCAGCAGTGTGACTTCAGGGGGCAATGAAGCTTTCTTT.

The chain joins TRBV21-1 to TRBJ1-3; the D call in the table, TRBD1, was not verified against the DNA. TRBV21-1 is marked as a pseudogene. The CDR3 spans 15 residues. The CDR3 nucleotides are TGTGCCCGCCGGGACAGGATTCTCTCTGGAAACACCATATATTTT. This codes for CARRDRILSGNTIYF.